This TCR beta chain was identified in a study of OX40 agonist ivuxolimab in advanced cancers. Across the study: Treatment of patients was with ivuxolimab, an agonistic anti-OX40 (CD134) antibody. Patients were treated with intravenous ivuxolimab, dosed at 0.01 to 10 mg/kg and infused every 2 weeks. Study-wide results and caveats: Dose levels from 0.1 to 3.0 mg/kg saw CD4+ and CD8+ blood T cells expand clonally by week 6. Averaging showed that CD8+ T cells had more expanded clones than CD4+ did.

About this clone itself: Its target is unknown.

This table comes from immunoSEQ multiplex PCR, and its TCRdb copy is limited to in-frame clones, with some not included. The sample lists around 97,000 clones, approximately 80% occurring once. Looked up from germline, CDR1 is MNHNS and CDR2 is SASEGT. After removal of 6 bases from V and 7 bases from J, the junction contained 8 bases not matched to a gene. The CDR3 is 15 residues long. Here the sequenced sample was CD4+ or CD8+ T cells sorted from blood, taken in a trial of the OX40 agonist ivuxolimab. V usage is TRBV6-1 and J usage is TRBJ2-1; TRBD2 aligns across 11 bases. The clonotype originates from an adult with an advanced solid tumor such as melanoma, head and neck, liver or kidney cancer. The CDR3 loop is CASRAIAGGYNEQFF. In DNA, the CDR3 is TGTGCCAGCAGGGCCATAGCGGGAGGGTATAATGAGCAGTTCTTC.